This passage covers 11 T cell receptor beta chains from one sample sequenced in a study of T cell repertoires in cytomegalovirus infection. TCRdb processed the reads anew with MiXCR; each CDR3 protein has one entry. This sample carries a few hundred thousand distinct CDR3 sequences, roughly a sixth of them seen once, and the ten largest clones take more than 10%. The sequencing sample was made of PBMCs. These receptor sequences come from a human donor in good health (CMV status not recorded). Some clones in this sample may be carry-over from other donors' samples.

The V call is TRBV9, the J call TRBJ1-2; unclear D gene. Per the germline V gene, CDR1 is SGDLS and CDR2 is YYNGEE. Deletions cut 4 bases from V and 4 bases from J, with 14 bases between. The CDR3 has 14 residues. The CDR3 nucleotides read TGTGCCAGCAGCCCCTCGGGTCCCAGCTATGGCTACACCTTC. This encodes CASSPSGPSYGYTF.

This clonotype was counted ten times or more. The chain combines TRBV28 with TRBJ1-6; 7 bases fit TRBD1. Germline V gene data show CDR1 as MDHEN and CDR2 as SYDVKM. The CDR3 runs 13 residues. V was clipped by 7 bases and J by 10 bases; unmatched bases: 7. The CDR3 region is CASNLRGYSPLHF. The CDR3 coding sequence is TGTGCCAGCAATCTCAGGGGGTACTCACCCCTCCACTTT.

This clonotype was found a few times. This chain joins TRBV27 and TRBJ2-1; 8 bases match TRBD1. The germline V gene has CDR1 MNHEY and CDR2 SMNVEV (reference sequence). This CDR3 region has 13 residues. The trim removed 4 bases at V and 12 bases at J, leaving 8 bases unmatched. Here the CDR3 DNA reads TGTGCCAGCAGTTCAGGGACAGGTGTGTCGCAGTTCTTC. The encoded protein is CASSSGTGVSQFF.

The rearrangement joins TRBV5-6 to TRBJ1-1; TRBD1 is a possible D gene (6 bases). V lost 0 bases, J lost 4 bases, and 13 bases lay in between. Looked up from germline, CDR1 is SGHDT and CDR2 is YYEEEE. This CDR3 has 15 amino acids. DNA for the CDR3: TGTGCCAGCAGCTTGGAATCAGGGGTGATCACTGAAGCTTTCTTT. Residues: CASSLESGVITEAFF.

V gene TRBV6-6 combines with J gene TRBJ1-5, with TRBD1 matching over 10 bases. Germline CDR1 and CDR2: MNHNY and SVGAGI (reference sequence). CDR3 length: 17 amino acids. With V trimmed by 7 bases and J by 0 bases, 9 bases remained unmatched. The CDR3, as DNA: TGTGCCAGCATTCTGGGACAGGGGACCCTTAGCAATCAGCCCCAGCATTTT. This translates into CASILGQGTLSNQPQHF.

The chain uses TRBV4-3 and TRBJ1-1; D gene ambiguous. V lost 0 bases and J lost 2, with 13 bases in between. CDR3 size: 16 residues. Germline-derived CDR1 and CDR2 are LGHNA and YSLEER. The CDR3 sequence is CASSQDVGRTNTEAFF. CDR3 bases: TGCGCCAGCAGCCAAGATGTCGGCCGGACTAACACTGAAGCTTTCTTT.

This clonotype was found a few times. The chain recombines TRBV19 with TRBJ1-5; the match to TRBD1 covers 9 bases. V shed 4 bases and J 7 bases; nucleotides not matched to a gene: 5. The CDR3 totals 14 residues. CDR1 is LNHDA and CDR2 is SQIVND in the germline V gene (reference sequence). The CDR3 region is CASSTGQGMQPQHF. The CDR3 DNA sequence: TGTGCCAGTAGTACCGGACAGGGGATGCAGCCCCAGCATTTT.

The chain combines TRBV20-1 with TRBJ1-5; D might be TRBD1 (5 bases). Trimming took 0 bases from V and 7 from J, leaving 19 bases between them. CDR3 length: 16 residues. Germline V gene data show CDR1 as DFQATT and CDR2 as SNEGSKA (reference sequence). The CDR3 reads CSARDPRRGREQPQHF. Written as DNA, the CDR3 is TGCAGTGCTAGAGATCCCCGACGGGGCAGGGAGCAGCCCCAGCATTTT.

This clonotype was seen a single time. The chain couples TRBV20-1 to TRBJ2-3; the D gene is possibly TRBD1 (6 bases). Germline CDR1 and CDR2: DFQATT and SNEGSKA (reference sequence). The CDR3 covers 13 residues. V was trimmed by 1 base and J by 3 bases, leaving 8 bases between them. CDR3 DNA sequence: TGCAGTGCTAGAGCAACAGGGACAGATACGCAGTATTTT. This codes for CSARATGTDTQYF.

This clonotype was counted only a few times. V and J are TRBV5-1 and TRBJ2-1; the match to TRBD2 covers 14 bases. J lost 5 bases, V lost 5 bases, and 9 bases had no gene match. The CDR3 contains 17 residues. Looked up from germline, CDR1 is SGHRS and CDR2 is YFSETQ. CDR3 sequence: CASRLTSGGAFNNEQFF. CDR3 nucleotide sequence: TGCGCCAGCAGGTTGACTAGCGGGGGGGCCTTCAACAATGAGCAGTTCTTC.

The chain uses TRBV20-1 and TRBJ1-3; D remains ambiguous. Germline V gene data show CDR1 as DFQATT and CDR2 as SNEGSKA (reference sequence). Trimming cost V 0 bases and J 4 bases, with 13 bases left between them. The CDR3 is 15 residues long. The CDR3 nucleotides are TGCAGTGCTAGAGATTTGGCAGGCGGAGGAAACACCATATATTTT. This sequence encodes CSARDLAGGGNTIYF.